The T cell receptor beta chain under discussion was sequenced for a study of early T cells in non-severe SARS-CoV-2 infection. In the study overall: The chains were unpaired, and the sequenced material was bulk RNA from unsorted whole blood. Study results and caveats: Matches to VDJdb favored anti-spike CD8 responses and missed private and CD4 specificities.

The protocol attached unique molecular identifiers to individual cDNA molecules. TCRdb re-called the 5' RACE reads through MiXCR, storing one row per CDR3 protein. Among under 80,000 distinct CDR3 sequences listed, 13% were seen once. The CDR3 is made up of 13 amino acids. Between the trimmed V and J ends, which lost 7 bases and 8 bases, there was a span of 12 bases. From germline, CDR1 is ENHRY and CDR2 SYGVKD. About this clonotype itself: Its antigen is still unknown.

The TCR was taken from an adult who was a healthcare worker with PCR-confirmed SARS-CoV-2 infection or an uninfected control (not recorded which). The chain links TRBV10-3 to TRBJ1-6; D not certain. The sample consisted of whole blood. The CDR3 loop reads CAITIGRDSPLHF. The DNA for the CDR3 is TGTGCCATCACAATCGGGAGGGATTCACCCCTCCACTTT.